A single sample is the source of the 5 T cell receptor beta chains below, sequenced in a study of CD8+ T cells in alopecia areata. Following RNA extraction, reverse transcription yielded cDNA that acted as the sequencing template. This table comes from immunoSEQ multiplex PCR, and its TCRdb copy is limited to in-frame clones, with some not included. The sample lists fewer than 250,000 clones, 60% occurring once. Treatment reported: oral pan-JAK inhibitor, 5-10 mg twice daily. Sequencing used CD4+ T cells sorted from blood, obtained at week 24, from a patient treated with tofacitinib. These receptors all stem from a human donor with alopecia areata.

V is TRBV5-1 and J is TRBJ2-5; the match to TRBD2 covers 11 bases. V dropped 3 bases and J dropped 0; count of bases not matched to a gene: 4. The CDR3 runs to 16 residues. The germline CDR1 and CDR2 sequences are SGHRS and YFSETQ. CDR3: CASSYNSGGDQETQYF. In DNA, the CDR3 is TGCGCCAGCAGCTACAATAGCGGGGGGGACCAAGAGACCCAGTACTTC.

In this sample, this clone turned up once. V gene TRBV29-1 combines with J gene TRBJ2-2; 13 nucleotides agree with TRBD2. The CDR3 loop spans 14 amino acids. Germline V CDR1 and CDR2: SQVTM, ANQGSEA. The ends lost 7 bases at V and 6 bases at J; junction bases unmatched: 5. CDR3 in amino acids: CSGTSGGAAGELFF. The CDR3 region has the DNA TGCAGCGGCACTAGCGGGGGGGCGGCCGGGGAGCTGTTTTTT.

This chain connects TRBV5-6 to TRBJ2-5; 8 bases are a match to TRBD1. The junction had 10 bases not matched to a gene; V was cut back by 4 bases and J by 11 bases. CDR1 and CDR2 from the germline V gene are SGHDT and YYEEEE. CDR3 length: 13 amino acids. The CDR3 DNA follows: TGTGCCAGCAGCAACCAGGGGGCGCTTTGGCAGTACTTC. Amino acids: CASSNQGALWQYF.

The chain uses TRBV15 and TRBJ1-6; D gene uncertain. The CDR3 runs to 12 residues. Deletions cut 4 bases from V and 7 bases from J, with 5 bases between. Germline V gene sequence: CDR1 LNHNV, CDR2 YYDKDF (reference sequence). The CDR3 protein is CATSIRNSPLHF. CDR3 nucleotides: TGTGCCACCAGCATCCGAAATTCACCCCTCCACTTT.

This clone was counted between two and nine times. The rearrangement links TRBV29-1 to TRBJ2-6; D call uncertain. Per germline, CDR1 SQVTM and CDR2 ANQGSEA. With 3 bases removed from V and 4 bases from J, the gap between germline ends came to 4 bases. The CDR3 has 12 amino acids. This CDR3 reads CSVDPGANVLTF. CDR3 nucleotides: TGCAGCGTTGATCCGGGGGCCAACGTCCTGACTTTC.